This T cell receptor (beta chain) was sequenced during a study of blood T cell repertoires in COVID-19. Study at large: Nucleic acid was either cDNA or gDNA, and it came from T cells, B-cell-depleted T cells, or PBMCs.

The V and J ends lost 4 bases and 0 bases respectively, with 7 bases between them. The CDR3 has 13 residues. The germline CDR1 and CDR2 sequences are WSHSY and SAAADI. Some clones are missing from TCRdb's copy, which holds only in-frame ones; the method was immunoSEQ multiplex PCR. The table shows 55,000 to 85,000 clones, with roughly 80% occurring only once. The source of this sequence is a man aged 55-75 years with acute or convalescent COVID-19. The chain carries TRBV10-2 and TRBJ2-7; D is unresolved. Sequencing was carried out using peripheral blood. CDR3: CASSGRSSYEQYF. The CDR3 DNA sequence: TGCGCCAGCAGTGGCCGCAGCTCCTACGAGCAGTACTTC.